These 4 T cell receptor beta chains were all obtained from the same sample, sequenced in a study of blood T cell repertoires in COVID-19. TCRdb's table, derived via immunoSEQ multiplex PCR, lists solely in-frame clones and lacks some. The sample carries around 97,000 clones, 70% to 90% recorded once. Sequencing was done on a sample of peripheral blood. The origin of the receptors is a human donor in a cohort sampled during active COVID-19.

The gene calls are TRBV7-7 and TRBJ2-2; 10 nucleotides match TRBD2. This CDR3 contains 16 residues. Germline CDR1 reads SSHAT; CDR2 reads FNYEAQ (reference sequence). Losses at the gene ends were 5 bases for V and 5 bases for J; bases not matched to a gene: 8. The CDR3 reads CASSPIAGGPTGELFF. CDR3 nucleotides: TGTGCCAGCAGCCCAATAGCGGGAGGACCAACCGGGGAGCTGTTTTTT.

This clone has only one observation. The identical CDR3 is also encoded by other nucleotide sequences in the sample. V gene TRBV27 combines with J gene TRBJ2-7; TRBD1 matches 10 bases. The CDR3 sequence is 14 residues long. Germline V lookup: CDR1 MNHEY, CDR2 SMNVEV (reference sequence). J gave up 2 bases and V 6 bases, and 4 bases lay outside the gene matches. This CDR3 is CASSRDRGPYEQYF. In nucleotides, the CDR3 is TGTGCCAGCAGCCGGGACAGGGGACCCTACGAGCAGTACTTC.

V is TRBV5-4 and J is TRBJ1-3; 7 bases align to TRBD1. Germline V gene lookup returns CDR1 SGHNT and CDR2 YYREEE (reference sequence). V lost 4 bases to trimming and J lost 2 bases; unmatched junction nucleotides: 3. The CDR3 length is 14 residues. The CDR3 DNA reads as TGTGCCAGCAGCAAGGGGACAGCTGGAAACACCATATATTTT. Protein: CASSKGTAGNTIYF.

V usage is TRBV14 and J usage is TRBJ1-1; D remains ambiguous. This CDR3 is built from 15 residues. The V end lost 1 base, the J end lost 0 bases, and 9 bases lay between the germline ends. Germline values: CDR1 SGHDN, CDR2 FVKESK. CDR3 loop: CASSQGLILNTEAFF. Written as DNA, the CDR3 is TGTGCCAGCAGCCAAGGACTGATACTGAACACTGAAGCTTTCTTT. Based on the CDR3 plus reference TRBV14 and TRBJ1-1, the full variable domain is EAGVTQFPSHSVIEKGQTVTLRCDPISGHDNLYWYRRVMGKEIKFLLHFVKESKQDESGMPNNRFLAERTGGTYSTLKVQPAELEDSGVYFCASSQGLILNTEAFFGQGTRLTVV.